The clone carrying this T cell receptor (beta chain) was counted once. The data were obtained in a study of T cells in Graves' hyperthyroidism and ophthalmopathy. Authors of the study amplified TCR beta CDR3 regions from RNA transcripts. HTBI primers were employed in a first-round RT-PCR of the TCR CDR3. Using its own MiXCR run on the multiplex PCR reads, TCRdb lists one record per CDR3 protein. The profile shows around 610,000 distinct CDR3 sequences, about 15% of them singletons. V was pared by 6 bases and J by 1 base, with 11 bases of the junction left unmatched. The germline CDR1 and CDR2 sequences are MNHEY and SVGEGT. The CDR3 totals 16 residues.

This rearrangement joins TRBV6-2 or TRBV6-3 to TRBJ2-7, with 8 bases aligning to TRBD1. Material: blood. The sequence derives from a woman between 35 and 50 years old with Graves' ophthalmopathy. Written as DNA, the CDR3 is TGTGCCAGCAGCACCCAGGGGGCACCTAGATCCTACGAGCAGTACTTC. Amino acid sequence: CASSTQGAPRSYEQYF.